This T cell receptor beta chain stems from a study of T cell repertoires in aging, cancer and after chemotherapy. Rearranged V-D-J TRB sequences were amplified with a mixed TRB-A/B primer pool. TCRdb redid the calling of the multiplex PCR reads with MiXCR, one entry per CDR3 protein. The sample holds about 11,000 distinct CDR3 sequences; roughly 30% are singletons and the top ten take around 2%. This clonotype is judged medium-sized (0.01 to 0.1%). TCR beta rearrangements were amplified from peripheral blood genomic DNA. V dropped 0 bases and J dropped 1 base, with 9 bases sitting between them. The CDR3 loop spans 15 amino acids. CDR1 LNHDA and CDR2 SQIVND come from the germline V gene (reference sequence).

The chain employs TRBV19 and TRBJ1-2, with unresolved D. This sequence originates from a human donor in good health. The sequenced sample was blood. Here the CDR3 reads CASSIDRSYNYGYTF. CDR3 nucleotide sequence: TGTGCCAGTAGTATAGACAGGAGCTATAACTATGGCTACACCTTC.